The 5 T cell receptor beta chains below were found in one sample sequenced in a study of T cell clusters in autoimmune cytopenias. TRB was amplified from around 0.25 ug of peripheral blood genomic DNA per sample. TRB rearrangements were amplified by touch-down multiplex PCR with mixed TRB-A/B primers. Reanalyzing the multiplex PCR reads, TCRdb keeps one entry per CDR3 protein, without DNA. The table lists over 5,000 distinct CDR3 sequences, with more than 25% in the top ten. The specimen sequenced was peripheral blood. The receptors come from a human donor with an autoimmune cytopenia or autoimmune hepatitis (not recorded which).

The V call is TRBV12-3 or TRBV12-4, the J call TRBJ1-2. The CDR3 length is 13 residues. CDR3 sequence: CSQTVLPSYGYTF.

This clonotype is deemed medium-sized by its frequency. J is TRBJ2-7 and V is TRBV5-6; TCRdb outputs TRBD1, but without DNA this stays unchecked. This CDR3 region has 17 residues. Germline V gives CDR1 SGHDT, CDR2 YYEEEE. The CDR3 is CASSLGGQRKGTYEQYF.

The chain couples TRBV27 to TRBJ2-7. The CDR3 length is 13 residues. The germline V gene encodes CDR1 MNHEY and CDR2 SMNVEV (reference sequence). Here the CDR3 reads CASSFLMGYEQYF.

Its frequency marks this clonotype as medium-sized. This chain joins TRBV20-1 and TRBJ2-7; TCRdb designates TRBD2, a call that cannot be tested without DNA. The germline V gene has CDR1 DFQATT and CDR2 SNEGSKA (reference sequence). CDR3 length: 14 residues. CDR3 in amino acids: CSATGTSGAQEQYF.

V and J are TRBV20-1 and TRBJ1-2; the TCRdb D gene call, TRBD1, has no DNA to confirm it. The CDR3 has 13 amino acids. From germline, CDR1 is DFQATT and CDR2 SNEGSKA (reference sequence). The CDR3 here is CSARTGAIGDYTF.